This T cell receptor (beta chain) was sequenced in a study of blood T cells in healthy people across ages. Trimming took off 4 bases at V and 5 bases at J, with 20 bases between the two ends. Germline-derived CDR1 and CDR2 are SEHNR and FQNEAQ (reference sequence). There are 16 residues in the CDR3. Together with a sample-barcoded 5' primer, a J-beta primer mix was included in a second PCR lasting about 7 to 12 cycles. TCRdb re-called the 5' RACE reads through MiXCR, storing one row per CDR3 protein. Counted here are around 670,000 distinct CDR3 sequences, about 30% occurring once; the ten biggest clones make up 15% to 17%. This clonotype was found many times.

This sequence originates from a woman at least 80 years old in good health. Input material: blood. The genes are TRBV7-9 and TRBJ2-5, with a possible D match to TRBD2 (7 bases). The CDR3 DNA sequence: TGTGCCAGCAGCTCACCCGGGGGGTTTCAGGGGGAGACCCAGTACTTC. It codes for CASSSPGGFQGETQYF.